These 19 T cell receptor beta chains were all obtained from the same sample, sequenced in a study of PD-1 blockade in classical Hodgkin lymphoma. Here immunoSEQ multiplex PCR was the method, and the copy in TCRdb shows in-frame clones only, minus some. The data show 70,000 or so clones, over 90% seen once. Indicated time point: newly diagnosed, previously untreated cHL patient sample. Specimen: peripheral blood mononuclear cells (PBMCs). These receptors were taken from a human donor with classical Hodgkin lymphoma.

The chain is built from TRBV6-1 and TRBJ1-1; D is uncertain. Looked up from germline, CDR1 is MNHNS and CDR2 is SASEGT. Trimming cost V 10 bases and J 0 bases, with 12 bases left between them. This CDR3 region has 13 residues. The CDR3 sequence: CATLGEMNTEAFF. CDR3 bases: TGTGCCACCCTCGGGGAGATGAACACTGAAGCTTTCTTT.

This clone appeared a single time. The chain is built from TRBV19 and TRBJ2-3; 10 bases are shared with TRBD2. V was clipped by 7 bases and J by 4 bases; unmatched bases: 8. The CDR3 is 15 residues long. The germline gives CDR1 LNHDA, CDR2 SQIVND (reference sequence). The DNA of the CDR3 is TGTGCCAGTACACAGCGGGGGGGCTTGGCAGATACGCAGTATTTT. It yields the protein CASTQRGGLADTQYF.

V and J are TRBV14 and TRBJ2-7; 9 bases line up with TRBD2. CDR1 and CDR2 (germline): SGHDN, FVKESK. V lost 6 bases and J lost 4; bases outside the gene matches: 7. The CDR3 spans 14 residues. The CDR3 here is CASRISGSGYEQYF. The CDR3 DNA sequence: TGTGCCAGCAGGATTAGCGGGAGTGGATACGAGCAGTACTTC.

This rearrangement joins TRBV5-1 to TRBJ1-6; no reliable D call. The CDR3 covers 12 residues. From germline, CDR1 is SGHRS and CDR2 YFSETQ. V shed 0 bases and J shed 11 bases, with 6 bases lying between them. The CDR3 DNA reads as TGCGCCAGCAGCTTGGGGTCGGCACCCCTCCACTTT. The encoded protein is CASSLGSAPLHF.

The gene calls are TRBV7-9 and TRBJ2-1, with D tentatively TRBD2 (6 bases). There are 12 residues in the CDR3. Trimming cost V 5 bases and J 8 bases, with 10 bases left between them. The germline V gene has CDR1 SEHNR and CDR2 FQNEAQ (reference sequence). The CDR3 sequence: CASSRGGYEQFF. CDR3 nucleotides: TGTGCCAGCAGCCGCGGAGGGTATGAGCAGTTCTTC.

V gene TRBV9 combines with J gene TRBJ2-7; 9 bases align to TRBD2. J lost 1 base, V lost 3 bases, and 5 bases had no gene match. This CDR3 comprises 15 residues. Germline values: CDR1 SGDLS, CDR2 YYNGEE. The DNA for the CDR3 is TGTGCCAGCAGCGGCGGCGGGGGGGCTTCCTACGAGCAGTACTTC. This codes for CASSGGGGASYEQYF.

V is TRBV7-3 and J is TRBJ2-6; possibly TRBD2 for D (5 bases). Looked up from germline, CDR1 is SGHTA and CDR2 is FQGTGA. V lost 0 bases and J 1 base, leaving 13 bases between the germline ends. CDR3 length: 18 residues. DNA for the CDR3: TGTGCCAGCAGCTTAACGATTGGAGGATCTTCTGGGGCCAACGTCCTGACTTTC. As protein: CASSLTIGGSSGANVLTF.

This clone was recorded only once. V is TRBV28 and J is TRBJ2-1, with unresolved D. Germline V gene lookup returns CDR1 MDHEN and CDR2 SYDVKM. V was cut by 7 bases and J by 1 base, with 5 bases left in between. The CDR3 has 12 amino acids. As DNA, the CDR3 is TGTGCCAGCACCCTATCCTACAATGAGCAGTTCTTC. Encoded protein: CASTLSYNEQFF. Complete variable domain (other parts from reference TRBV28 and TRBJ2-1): DVKVTQSSRYLVKRTGEKVFLECVQDMDHENMFWYRQDPGLGLRLIYFSYDVKMKEKGDIPEGYSVSREKKERFSLILESASTNQTSMYLCASTLSYNEQFFGPGTRLTVL.

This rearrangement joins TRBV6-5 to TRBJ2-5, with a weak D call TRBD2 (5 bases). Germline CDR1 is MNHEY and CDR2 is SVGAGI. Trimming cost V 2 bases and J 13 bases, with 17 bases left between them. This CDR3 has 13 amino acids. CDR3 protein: CASSYKLGGSWYF. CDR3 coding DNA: TGTGCCAGCAGTTACAAACTAGGAGGCAGTTGGTACTTC.

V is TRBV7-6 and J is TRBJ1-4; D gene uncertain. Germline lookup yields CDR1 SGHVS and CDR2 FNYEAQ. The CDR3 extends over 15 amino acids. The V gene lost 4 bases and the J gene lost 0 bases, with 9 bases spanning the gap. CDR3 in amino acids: CASSSSPATNEKLFF. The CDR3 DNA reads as TGTGCCAGCAGCTCCAGCCCAGCAACTAATGAAAAACTGTTTTTT.

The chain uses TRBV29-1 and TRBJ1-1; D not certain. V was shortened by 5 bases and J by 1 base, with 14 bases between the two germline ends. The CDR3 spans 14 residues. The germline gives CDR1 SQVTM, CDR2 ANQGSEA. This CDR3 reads CSVKKGWQNTEAFF. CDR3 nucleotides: TGCAGCGTTAAAAAAGGGTGGCAGAACACTGAAGCTTTCTTT.

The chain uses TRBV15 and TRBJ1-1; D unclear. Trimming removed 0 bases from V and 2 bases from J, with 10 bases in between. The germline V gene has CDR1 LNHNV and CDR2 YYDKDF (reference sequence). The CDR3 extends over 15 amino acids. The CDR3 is CATSRDGRGNTEAFF. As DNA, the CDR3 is TGTGCCACCAGCAGAGATGGACGGGGAAACACTGAAGCTTTCTTT. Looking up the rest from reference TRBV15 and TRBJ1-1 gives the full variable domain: DAMVIQNPRYQVTQFGKPVTLSCSQTLNHNVMYWYQQKSSQAPKLLFHYYDKDFNNEADTPDNFQSRRPNTSFCFLDIRSPGLGDTAMYLCATSRDGRGNTEAFFGQGTRLTVV.

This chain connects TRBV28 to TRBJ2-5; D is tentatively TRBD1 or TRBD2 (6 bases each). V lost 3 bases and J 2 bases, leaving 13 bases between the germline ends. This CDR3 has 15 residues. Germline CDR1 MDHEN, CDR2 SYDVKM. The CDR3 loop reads CASSFGGLSQETQYF. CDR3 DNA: TGTGCCAGCAGTTTTGGGGGGCTTTCTCAAGAGACCCAGTACTTC.

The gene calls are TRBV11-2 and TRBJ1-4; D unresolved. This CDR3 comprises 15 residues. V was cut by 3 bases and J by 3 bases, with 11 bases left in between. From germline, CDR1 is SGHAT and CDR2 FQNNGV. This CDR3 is CASSFIGSANEKLFF. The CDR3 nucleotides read TGTGCCAGCAGCTTTATAGGCAGCGCTAATGAAAAACTGTTTTTT.

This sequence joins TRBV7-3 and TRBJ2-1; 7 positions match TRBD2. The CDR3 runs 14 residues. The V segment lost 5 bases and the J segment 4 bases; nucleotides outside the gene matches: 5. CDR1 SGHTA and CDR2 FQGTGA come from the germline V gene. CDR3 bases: TGTGCCAGCAGCCCACGGGGGGAATACAATGAGCAGTTCTTC. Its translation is CASSPRGEYNEQFF.

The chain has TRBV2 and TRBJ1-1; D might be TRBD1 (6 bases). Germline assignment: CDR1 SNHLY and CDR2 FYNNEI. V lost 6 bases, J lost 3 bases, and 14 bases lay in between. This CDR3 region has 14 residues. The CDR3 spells CASRKRDTDTEAFF. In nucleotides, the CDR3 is TGTGCCAGCAGGAAGAGGGACACGGACACTGAAGCTTTCTTT.

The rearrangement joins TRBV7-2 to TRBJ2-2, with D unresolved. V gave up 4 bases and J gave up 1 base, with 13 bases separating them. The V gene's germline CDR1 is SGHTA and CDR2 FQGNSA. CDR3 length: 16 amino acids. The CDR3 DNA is TGTGCCAGCAGCTCTCACCCAAACCAGAACACCGGGGAGCTGTTTTTT. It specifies CASSSHPNQNTGELFF. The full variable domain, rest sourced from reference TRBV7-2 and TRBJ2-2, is GAGVSQSPSNKVTEKGKDVELRCDPISGHTALYWYRQSLGQGLEFLIYFQGNSAPDKSGLPSDRFSAERTGGSVSTLTIQRTQQEDSAVYLCASSSHPNQNTGELFFGEGSRLTVL.

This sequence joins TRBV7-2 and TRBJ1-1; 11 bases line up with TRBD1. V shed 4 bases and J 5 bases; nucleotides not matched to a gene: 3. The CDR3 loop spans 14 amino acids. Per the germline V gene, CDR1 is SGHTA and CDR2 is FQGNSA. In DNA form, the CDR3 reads TGTGCCAGCAGCTGGACAGGGGGCAGTACTGAAGCTTTCTTT. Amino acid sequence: CASSWTGGSTEAFF.

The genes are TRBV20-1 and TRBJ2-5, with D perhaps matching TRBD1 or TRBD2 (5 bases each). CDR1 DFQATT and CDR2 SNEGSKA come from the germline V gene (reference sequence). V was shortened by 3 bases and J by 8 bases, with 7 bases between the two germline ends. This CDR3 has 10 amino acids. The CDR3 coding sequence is TGCAGTGCTAGGGGGGTCACCCAGTACTTC. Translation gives CSARGVTQYF.